This TCR beta chain came from a study of molecular identifiers for immune sequencing clone quantification. General study findings and limits: Reports indicate spiked Jurkat TCR RNA from one cell could be found among about a million naive cells.

The CDR3 runs 13 residues. Germline V gives CDR1 SEHNR, CDR2 FQNEAQ (reference sequence). Methods described previously, with TCR primers listed, were used for bulk TCR libraries. One entry per CDR3 protein, called by TCRdb with MiXCR from the PCR reads. The data show over 550,000 distinct CDR3 sequences, 25% seen once. Every naive CD8 library was made from between about 17,000 and 1,000,000 sorted cells with 10%, 30% or 50% RNA. Using a CD8+CD4-CCR7+CD45RA+ phenotype, naive CD8 T cells were sorted. Points on this clonotype: Antigen specificity is unknown. Mismatch with germline at one junction end may stem from a read error.

The material sequenced was naive CD8+ T cells from blood, with Jurkat cell RNA spiked in. The subset is: FACS-sorted CD8+CD4-CCR7+CD45RA+ naive T cells. The V call is TRBV7-9, the J call TRBJ2-7; possible D gene TRBD2, 6 bases. This TCR came from a human donor in good health. Some libraries in this study had Jurkat cell RNA spiked in. CDR3: CASSLGSTYKQYF. In nucleotides, the CDR3 is TGTGCCAGCAGCCTCGGGAGCACCTACAAGCAGTACTTC.